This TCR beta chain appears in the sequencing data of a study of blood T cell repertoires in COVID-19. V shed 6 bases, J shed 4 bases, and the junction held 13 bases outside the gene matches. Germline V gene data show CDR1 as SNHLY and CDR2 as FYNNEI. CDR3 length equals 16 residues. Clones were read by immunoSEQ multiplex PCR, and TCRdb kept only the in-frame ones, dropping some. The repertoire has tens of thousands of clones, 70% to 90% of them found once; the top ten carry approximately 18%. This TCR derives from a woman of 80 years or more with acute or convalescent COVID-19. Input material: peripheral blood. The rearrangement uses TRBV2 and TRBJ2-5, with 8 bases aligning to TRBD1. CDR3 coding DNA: TGTGCCAGCAGGGCTGAAGGCGGGACAGGAAGAGAGACCCAGTACTTC. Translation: CASRAEGGTGRETQYF.